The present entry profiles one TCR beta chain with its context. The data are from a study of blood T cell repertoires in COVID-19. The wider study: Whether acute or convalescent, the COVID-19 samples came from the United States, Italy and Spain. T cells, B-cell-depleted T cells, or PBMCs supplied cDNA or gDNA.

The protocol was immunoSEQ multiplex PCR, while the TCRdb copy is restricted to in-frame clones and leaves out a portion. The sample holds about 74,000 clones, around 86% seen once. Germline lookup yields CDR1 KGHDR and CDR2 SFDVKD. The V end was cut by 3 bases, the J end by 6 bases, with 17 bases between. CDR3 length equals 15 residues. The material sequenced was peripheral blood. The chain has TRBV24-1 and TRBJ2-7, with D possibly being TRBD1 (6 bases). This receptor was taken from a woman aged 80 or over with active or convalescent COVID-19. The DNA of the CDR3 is TGTGCCACCAGTGATCGTTCCAGGGGTGCTGGCGAGCAGTACTTC. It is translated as CATSDRSRGAGEQYF.